One and the same sample provided the 14 T cell receptor beta chains below, sequenced in a study of neurological immune-mediated disorders. TCRdb re-called the 5' RACE reads with MiXCR, one entry per CDR3 protein. The sample consists of about 19,000 distinct CDR3 sequences, 6% to 8.5% of them appearing once. Sequencing was carried out using CD8+ T cells from blood. Every receptor here comes from a woman in her 30s with HTLV-1-associated myelopathy (HAM/TSP).

This clonotype was detected many times. The chain has TRBV2 and TRBJ2-2; TRBD2 might be the D (7 bases). The CDR3 totals 14 residues. The V and J ends lost 4 bases and 6 bases respectively, with 12 bases between them. CDR1 and CDR2 (germline): SNHLY, FYNNEI. In DNA, the CDR3 is TGTGCCAGCAGTGGGGAGGGGGAGGCCGGGGAGCTGTTTTTT. Encoded protein: CASSGEGEAGELFF.

This clonotype was observed many times. This chain links TRBV12-3 or TRBV12-4 with TRBJ2-1; TRBD2 agrees at 7 bases. CDR3 length equals 17 residues. Germline trimming cut 2 bases from V and 0 bases from J; bases unmatched to any gene: 7. This CDR3 is CASSLSSGGSSYNEQFF. The CDR3 DNA sequence: TGTGCCAGCAGTTTAAGTAGCGGCGGGAGCTCCTACAATGAGCAGTTCTTC.

This clonotype was found many times. The chain recombines TRBV2 with TRBJ1-5; 8 bases fit TRBD1. The junction had 1 base not matched to a gene; V was cut back by 3 bases and J by 3 bases. Germline V gene data show CDR1 as SNHLY and CDR2 as FYNNEI. The CDR3 is 14 residues long. CDR3 coding DNA: TGTGCCAGCAGTGAGGGACAGGTCAATCAGCCCCAGCATTTT. Its protein product is CASSEGQVNQPQHF.

In its sample, this clonotype was seen many times. This rearrangement joins TRBV12-3 or TRBV12-4 to TRBJ1-2; no definite D call. Trimming shortened V by 6 bases and J by 4 bases, and 15 bases separated the two germline ends. The CDR3 consists of 14 residues. CDR3: CASSPMGLGYGYTF. The CDR3 nucleotides are TGTGCCAGCAGCCCGATGGGGTTGGGCTATGGCTACACCTTC.

Ten or more counts support this clonotype. CDR3: CASREGYGYTF. The CDR3 bases are TGTGCCAGCAGGGAGGGGTATGGCTACACCTTC. V and J are TRBV6-1 and TRBJ1-2; a possible D gene is TRBD1 (5 bases). V lost 6 bases to trimming and J lost 5 bases, with 7 bases between them. The CDR3 has 11 amino acids. Germline V gene lookup returns CDR1 MNHNS and CDR2 SASEGT.

The table lists this clonotype with many counts. The chain uses TRBV20-1 and TRBJ1-3, with D tentatively TRBD1 (6 bases). Germline CDR1 is DFQATT and CDR2 is SNEGSKA (reference sequence). The CDR3 spans 16 residues. V was pared by 0 bases and J by 4 bases, with 16 bases between. CDR3 sequence reads: CSARDQEGVQGNTIYF. DNA of the CDR3: TGCAGTGCTAGAGATCAGGAGGGGGTGCAGGGAAACACCATATATTTT.

This clonotype was observed many times. V is TRBV5-5 and J is TRBJ1-3, with 7 bases fitting TRBD1. V lost 3 bases and J lost 2; bases outside the gene matches: 5. This CDR3 has 15 residues. Germline V gene data show CDR1 as SGHKS and CDR2 as YYEKEE (reference sequence). The CDR3 sequence is CASSSGQGAGNTIYF. CDR3 coding DNA: TGTGCCAGCAGCTCTGGGCAGGGGGCTGGAAACACCATATATTTT.

This clonotype was recorded at least ten times. V usage is TRBV5-1 and J usage is TRBJ1-1; unclear D gene. This CDR3 region has 11 residues. The V gene's germline CDR1 is SGHRS and CDR2 YFSETQ. Between the trimmed V and J ends, which lost 5 bases and 2 bases, there was a span of 4 bases. The CDR3 region is CASRLNTEAFF. DNA for the CDR3: TGCGCCAGCAGATTAAACACTGAAGCTTTCTTT.

The chain is built from TRBV18 and TRBJ2-7; D is undetermined. The V end was cut by 5 bases, the J end by 3 bases, with 8 bases between. The CDR3 is made up of 12 amino acids. Germline loops: CDR1 KGHSH, CDR2 LQKENI. The CDR3 region has the DNA TGTGCCAGCTCAAGAGACCTCTACGAGCAGTACTTC. Protein sequence: CASSRDLYEQYF.

This clonotype was seen ten or more times. The V gene is TRBV20-1, the J gene TRBJ1-2; 8 nucleotides align to TRBD1. Trimming cost V 0 bases and J 4 bases; bases outside gene matches: 4. The germline V gene has CDR1 DFQATT and CDR2 SNEGSKA (reference sequence). This CDR3 has 14 residues. The CDR3 reads CSARDRTGSYGYTF. DNA for the CDR3: TGCAGTGCTAGAGACCGGACAGGGTCCTATGGCTACACCTTC.

This clonotype has only a few counts. This sequence joins TRBV12-3 or TRBV12-4 and TRBJ2-7, with D perhaps being TRBD1 or TRBD2 (6 bases each). Trimming took 8 bases from V and 6 from J, leaving 17 bases between them. This CDR3 has 13 residues. This CDR3 is CASLPGRGGEQYF. The CDR3 nucleotides read TGTGCCAGCCTCCCGGGCAGGGGAGGCGAGCAGTACTTC.

In this sample, this clonotype turned up many times. The chain couples TRBV7-6 to TRBJ2-1; a weak D match, TRBD1 (6 bases). The germline gives CDR1 SGHVS, CDR2 FNYEAQ. V shed 1 base and J shed 9 bases, with 19 bases lying between them. The CDR3 is made up of 16 amino acids. The CDR3 bases are TGTGCCAGCAGCTTAGGTTCAGGGGCGGTGTTGGGTGAGCAGTTCTTC. This translates into CASSLGSGAVLGEQFF. Filled out from reference TRBV7-6 and TRBJ2-1, the complete variable domain reads GAGVSQSPRYKVTKRGQDVALRCDPISGHVSLYWYRQALGQGPEFLTYFNYEAQQDKSGLPNDRFSAERPEGSISTLTIQRTEQRDSAMYRCASSLGSGAVLGEQFFGPGTRLTVL.

In this sample, this clonotype turned up many times. The J gene is TRBJ2-7, the V gene TRBV5-1; D is undetermined. V was pared by 1 base and J by 0 bases, with 8 bases between. The CDR3 runs to 14 residues. Germline V lookup: CDR1 SGHRS, CDR2 YFSETQ. DNA of the CDR3: TGCGCCAGCAGCTTGTACGGTATCTCCTACGAGCAGTACTTC. It translates to CASSLYGISYEQYF. Looking up the rest from reference TRBV5-1 and TRBJ2-7 gives the full variable domain: KAGVTQTPRYLIKTRGQQVTLSCSPISGHRSVSWYQQTPGQGLQFLFEYFSETQRNKGNFPGRFSGRQFSNSRSEMNVSTLELGDSALYLCASSLYGISYEQYFGPGTRLTVT.

Many counts were recorded for this clonotype. The chain couples TRBV6-6 to TRBJ2-1, with TRBD2 matching over 12 bases. V shed 6 bases, J shed 6 bases, and the junction held 3 bases outside the gene matches. The V gene's germline CDR1 is MNHNY and CDR2 SVGAGI (reference sequence). CDR3 length: 14 residues. CDR3: CASRLAGGVNEQFF. DNA of the CDR3: TGTGCCAGCAGGCTAGCGGGGGGGGTCAATGAGCAGTTCTTC.